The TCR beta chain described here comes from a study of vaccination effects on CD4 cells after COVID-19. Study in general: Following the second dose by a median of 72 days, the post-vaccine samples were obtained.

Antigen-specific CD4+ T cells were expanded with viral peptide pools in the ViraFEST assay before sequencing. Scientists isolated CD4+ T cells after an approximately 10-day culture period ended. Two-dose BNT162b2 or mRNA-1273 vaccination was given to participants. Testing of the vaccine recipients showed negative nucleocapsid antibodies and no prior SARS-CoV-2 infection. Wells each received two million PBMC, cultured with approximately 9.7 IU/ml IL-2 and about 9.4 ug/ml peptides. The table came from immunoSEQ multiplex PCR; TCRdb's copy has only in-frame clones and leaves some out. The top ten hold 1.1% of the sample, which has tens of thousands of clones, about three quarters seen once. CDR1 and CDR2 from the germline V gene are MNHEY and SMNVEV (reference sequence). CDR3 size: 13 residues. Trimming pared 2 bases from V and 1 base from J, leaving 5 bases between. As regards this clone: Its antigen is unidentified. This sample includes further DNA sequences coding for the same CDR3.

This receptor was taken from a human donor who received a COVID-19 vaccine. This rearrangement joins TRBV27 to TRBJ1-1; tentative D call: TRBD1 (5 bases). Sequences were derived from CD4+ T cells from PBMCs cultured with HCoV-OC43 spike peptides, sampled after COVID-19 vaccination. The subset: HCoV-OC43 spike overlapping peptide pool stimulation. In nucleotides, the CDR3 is TGTGCCAGCAGTTTAAGGGGGAACACTGAAGCTTTCTTT. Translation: CASSLRGNTEAFF.